The 27 T cell receptor beta chains presented below share a single source sample, sequenced in a study of identifying expanded T cells in peripheral blood (dated by TCRdb to the late 2010s). Library creation used the immunoSEQ multiplex PCR assay. Here the immuneACCESS table is served through TCRdb, limited to in-frame sequences with V and J called. Missing clones are a known gap in these copies; in checked studies unresolved V genes cover under half, and the rest lacks a known reason. A total of more than 85,000 clones appear in this sample, approximately 90% of them only once. Jointly, the top ten make up 7.5% to 9.5% of the sample. Sequencing was done on a sample of blood. Receptors were obtained from a person between 18 and 75 years old in good health.

This chain links TRBV7-8 with TRBJ2-7; tentative D call: TRBD1 (5 bases). The CDR3 runs 17 residues. Germline V gives CDR1 SGHVS, CDR2 FQNEAQ. Trimming cost V 0 bases and J 2 bases, with 17 bases left between them. The CDR3 sequence is CASSLASWGSIPYEQYF. In nucleotides, the CDR3 is TGTGCCAGCAGCTTAGCGAGCTGGGGCTCAATTCCCTACGAGCAGTACTTC. The full variable domain, with the rest looked up from reference TRBV7-8 and TRBJ2-7, is GAGVSQSPRYKVAKRGQDVALRCDPISGHVSLFWYQQALGQGPEFLTYFQNEAQLDKSGLPSDRFFAERPEGSVSTLKIQRTQQEDSAVYLCASSLASWGSIPYEQYFGPGTRLTVT.

The gene calls are TRBV7-2 and TRBJ1-2; D may be TRBD1 (5 bases). V was cut by 3 bases and J by 7 bases, with 12 bases left in between. The CDR3 runs to 13 residues. Looked up from germline, CDR1 is SGHTA and CDR2 is FQGNSA. The CDR3 DNA sequence: TGTGCCAGCAGCTTCCGACAGCTAGTTGGCTACACCTTC. Translated, it gives CASSFRQLVGYTF.

The chain combines TRBV21-1 with TRBJ1-2. TRBV21-1 corresponds to a pseudogene. The CDR3 has 15 residues. CDR3 in amino acids: CASSRKTSTNYGYTF. The CDR3 DNA sequence: TGTGCCAGCAGTCGAAAAACTAGCACTAACTATGGCTACACCTTC.

The chain employs TRBV7-9 and TRBJ2-3; D may be TRBD1 (6 bases). CDR3 size: 13 residues. The germline V gene has CDR1 SEHNR and CDR2 FQNEAQ (reference sequence). Trimming left V 1 base short and J 14 bases short, with 16 bases between. CDR3 sequence: CASSLELVGQPYF. CDR3 coding DNA: TGTGCCAGCAGCTTAGAGCTTGTGGGACAACCGTATTTT.

The chain is built from TRBV7-6 and TRBJ1-1; 7 nucleotides line up with TRBD1. V was clipped by 6 bases and J by 4 bases; unmatched bases: 8. The germline CDR1 and CDR2 sequences are SGHVS and FNYEAQ. The CDR3 loop spans 14 amino acids. CDR3 DNA sequence: TGTGCCAGCAGTTCAGACAGGGCGAGCACTGAAGCTTTCTTT. This encodes CASSSDRASTEAFF.

This sequence joins TRBV29-1 and TRBJ2-3; 9 bases are shared with TRBD1. The CDR3 extends over 13 amino acids. Per the germline V gene, CDR1 is SQVTM and CDR2 is ANQGSEA. With V trimmed by 7 bases and J by 6 bases, 8 bases remained unmatched. CDR3 nucleotides: TGCAGCGCCCGGGACAGGGATAGGGATACGCAGTATTTT. Amino acids: CSARDRDRDTQYF.

This chain connects TRBV11-2 to TRBJ1-5; no reliable D call. CDR3 length: 13 amino acids. Trimming shortened V by 5 bases and J by 11 bases, and 16 bases separated the two germline ends. From germline, CDR1 is SGHAT and CDR2 FQNNGV. CDR3 sequence (DNA): TGTGCCAGCAGCGCCAATTGGGGTAGCGCCCAGCATTTT. Protein sequence: CASSANWGSAQHF.

The chain has TRBV7-2 and TRBJ1-3; perhaps TRBD1 as D (6 bases). V lost 4 bases, J lost 2 bases, and 15 bases lay in between. Germline assignment: CDR1 SGHTA and CDR2 FQGNSA. There are 16 residues in the CDR3. The CDR3 reads CASSSFDPGAGNTIYF. CDR3 bases: TGTGCCAGCAGCTCTTTCGACCCAGGGGCTGGAAACACCATATATTTT.

V usage is TRBV2 and J usage is TRBJ2-2, with D tentatively TRBD2 (6 bases). Trimming cost V 6 bases and J 1 base, with 9 bases left between them. The CDR3 totals 14 residues. Germline values: CDR1 SNHLY, CDR2 FYNNEI. The CDR3 nucleotides are TGTGCCAGCAGGGGACTCGTGAACACCGGGGAGCTGTTTTTT. It codes for CASRGLVNTGELFF.

On this clone itself: Compared with germline, one end of the junction differs, possibly owing to a read error. This chain connects TRBV5-3 to TRBJ2-1; 7 bases are shared with TRBD1. TRBV5-3 is designated an ORF whose function remains uncertain. CDR3 size: 15 residues. This CDR3 is CASSSSPRDSNEQFF. The CDR3 DNA reads as TGTGCCAGCAGCTCCTCCCCCCGGGACAGCAATGAGCAGTTCTTC.

The chain combines TRBV6-5 with TRBJ2-7; D not resolved. Germline CDR1 and CDR2: MNHEY and SVGAGI. Deletions cut 7 bases from V and 8 bases from J, with 12 bases between. The CDR3 contains 11 residues. The CDR3 coding sequence is TGTGCCAGCATCTACGGTCTGCAGCAGTACTTC. Protein: CASIYGLQQYF.

The V call is TRBV10-3, the J call TRBJ1-1, with D perhaps matching TRBD1 (6 bases). Germline CDR1 ENHRY, CDR2 SYGVKD. Trimming took off 5 bases at V and 3 bases at J, with 7 bases between the two ends. The CDR3 length is 12 residues. The CDR3 bases are TGTGCCATCAGTACAGGGTACACTGAAGCTTTCTTT. It specifies CAISTGYTEAFF.

The gene calls are TRBV19 and TRBJ1-5, with no clear D. The CDR3 runs 15 residues. Germline V gene sequence: CDR1 LNHDA, CDR2 SQIVND (reference sequence). V lost 4 bases, J lost 7 bases, and 17 bases lay in between. As DNA, the CDR3 is TGTGCCAGTAGTACCCCGAGGAGGGTATACCAGCCCCAGCATTTT. Its translation is CASSTPRRVYQPQHF.

The chain couples TRBV29-1 to TRBJ1-1; D is possibly TRBD1 (6 bases). V was trimmed by 2 bases and J by 1 base, leaving 11 bases between them. The CDR3 has 14 residues. Germline CDR1 reads SQVTM; CDR2 reads ANQGSEA. In DNA, the CDR3 is TGCAGCGTTGAACGAGGGGGTCCGAACACTGAAGCTTTCTTT. Translating it yields CSVERGGPNTEAFF.

The V call is TRBV27, the J call TRBJ1-5, with a tentative D call TRBD1 (5 bases). V shed 5 bases and J shed 7 bases, with 9 bases lying between them. This CDR3 spans 12 amino acids. CDR1 MNHEY and CDR2 SMNVEV come from the germline V gene (reference sequence). In DNA, the CDR3 is TGTGCCAGCAGTCCAGGGTACCAGCCCCAGCATTTT. Protein: CASSPGYQPQHF.

This rearrangement joins TRBV6-5 to TRBJ1-3; D is unresolved. The ends were cut back, 9 bases at V and 0 bases at J, with 6 bases in the middle. Germline values: CDR1 MNHEY, CDR2 SVGAGI. CDR3 length: 12 amino acids. CDR3 nucleotide sequence: TGTGCCAGTGGGAGCTCTGGAAACACCATATATTTT. This sequence encodes CASGSSGNTIYF.

This chain connects TRBV6-1 to TRBJ1-5; 10 bases line up with TRBD1. Germline V gene data show CDR1 as MNHNS and CDR2 as SASEGT. V dropped 9 bases and J dropped 3; count of bases not matched to a gene: 8. This CDR3 is built from 15 residues. CDR3 residues: CASWDRGFSNQPQHF. CDR3 bases: TGTGCCAGTTGGGACAGGGGTTTTTCCAATCAGCCCCAGCATTTT.

CDR3 sequence: CASSLSQGLDEQFF. The DNA for the CDR3 is TGTGCCAGCAGCCTCAGTCAGGGGCTGGATGAGCAGTTCTTC. The chain has TRBV7-2 and TRBJ2-1; D is perhaps TRBD1 (6 bases). The V gene's germline CDR1 is SGHTA and CDR2 FQGNSA. Trimming shortened V by 5 bases and J by 8 bases, and 16 bases separated the two germline ends. CDR3 length equals 14 residues. Together with reference TRBV7-2 and TRBJ2-1, the CDR3 gives the full variable domain: GAGVSQSPSNKVTEKGKDVELRCDPISGHTALYWYRQSLGQGLEFLIYFQGNSAPDKSGLPSDRFSAERTGGSVSTLTIQRTQQEDSAVYLCASSLSQGLDEQFFGPGTRLTVL.

This clone was recorded once. The genes are TRBV18 and TRBJ2-7; TRBD2 aligns across 11 bases. J lost 4 bases, V lost 2 bases, and 4 bases had no gene match. The V gene's germline CDR1 is KGHSH and CDR2 LQKENI. The CDR3 has 15 amino acids. The CDR3 is CASSPIAGGPYEQYF. The CDR3 DNA follows: TGTGCCAGCTCACCAATAGCGGGAGGGCCTTACGAGCAGTACTTC.

The rearrangement joins TRBV2 to TRBJ1-6, with 7 bases identical to TRBD1. Per the germline V gene, CDR1 is SNHLY and CDR2 is FYNNEI. The CDR3 extends over 16 amino acids. V was pared by 6 bases and J by 7 bases, with 12 bases of the junction left unmatched. The CDR3 region is CASRKDRVSDNSPLHF. The CDR3 DNA reads as TGTGCCAGCAGGAAAGACAGGGTCTCTGACAATTCACCCCTCCACTTT.

The genes are TRBV5-1 and TRBJ1-1; weak D call: TRBD1 (5 bases). V lost 5 bases, J lost 8 bases, and 19 bases lay in between. This CDR3 spans 14 amino acids. Germline V lookup: CDR1 SGHRS, CDR2 YFSETQ. CDR3 bases: TGCGCCAGCAGTCATACACAGGATACGGGGGAAGCTTTCTTT. Its protein product is CASSHTQDTGEAFF. Drawing the rest from reference TRBV5-1 and TRBJ1-1, the complete variable domain is KAGVTQTPRYLIKTRGQQVTLSCSPISGHRSVSWYQQTPGQGLQFLFEYFSETQRNKGNFPGRFSGRQFSNSRSEMNVSTLELGDSALYLCASSHTQDTGEAFFGQGTRLTVV.

This chain uses TRBV28 with TRBJ2-7; the D gene is possibly TRBD2 (6 bases). Germline V gene sequence: CDR1 MDHEN, CDR2 SYDVKM. The CDR3 has 15 amino acids. The V end lost 6 bases, the J end lost 0 bases, and 15 bases lay between the germline ends. CDR3 amino acids: CASSQSSASSYEQYF. CDR3 DNA: TGTGCCAGCAGCCAATCTAGCGCCTCCTCCTACGAGCAGTACTTC.

V and J are TRBV27 and TRBJ2-7, with TRBD1 identical over 8 bases. The CDR3 runs to 15 residues. CDR1 is MNHEY and CDR2 is SMNVEV in the germline V gene (reference sequence). V shed 8 bases, J shed 4 bases, and the junction held 13 bases outside the gene matches. For the CDR3, the DNA is TGTGCCAGCCAGGAGAAGACCAGGGGGCTATACGAGCAGTACTTC. It translates to CASQEKTRGLYEQYF.

This clone has only one observation. The chain combines TRBV19 with TRBJ2-1; TRBD2 matches at 7 bases. The CDR3 length is 16 residues. Germline trimming cut 4 bases from V and 2 bases from J; bases unmatched to any gene: 8. CDR1 is LNHDA, CDR2 SQIVND, per germline (reference sequence). The CDR3 DNA follows: TGTGCCAGTAGTACCGAGCGGGAAGTAACCTACAATGAGCAGTTCTTC. This encodes CASSTEREVTYNEQFF.

This clone has a handful of counts. The chain couples TRBV18 to TRBJ1-5; TRBD1 matches at 9 bases. The CDR3 extends over 14 amino acids. After removal of 3 bases from V and 6 bases from J, the junction contained 3 bases not matched to a gene. Looked up from germline, CDR1 is KGHSH and CDR2 is LQKENI. The chain's CDR3 is CASSPTGGVQPQHF. The CDR3 DNA reads TGTGCCAGCTCACCCACAGGGGGCGTTCAGCCCCAGCATTTT.

V is TRBV19 and J is TRBJ2-7, with TRBD1 identical over 7 bases. The germline V gene encodes CDR1 LNHDA and CDR2 SQIVND (reference sequence). V trimming: 3 bases; J trimming: 6 bases; junction bases outside the gene matches: 8. This CDR3 is built from 14 residues. The CDR3 protein is CASSIKGAVGEQYF. The CDR3 DNA is TGTGCCAGTAGTATTAAGGGGGCCGTCGGCGAGCAGTACTTC.

This clone was observed a single time. V gene TRBV27 combines with J gene TRBJ2-6; D not resolved. Germline-derived CDR1 and CDR2 are MNHEY and SMNVEV (reference sequence). The CDR3 is 14 residues long. Trimming pared 10 bases from V and 0 bases from J, leaving 10 bases between. This chain's CDR3 is CATTPYSGANVLTF. As DNA, the CDR3 is TGTGCCACCACGCCTTACTCTGGGGCCAACGTCCTGACTTTC. Full variable domain (rest looked up from reference TRBV27 and TRBJ2-6): EAQVTQNPRYLITVTGKKLTVTCSQNMNHEYMSWYRQDPGLGLRQIYYSMNVEVTDKGDVPEGYKVSRKEKRNFPLILESPSPNQTSLYFCATTPYSGANVLTFGAGSRLTVL.